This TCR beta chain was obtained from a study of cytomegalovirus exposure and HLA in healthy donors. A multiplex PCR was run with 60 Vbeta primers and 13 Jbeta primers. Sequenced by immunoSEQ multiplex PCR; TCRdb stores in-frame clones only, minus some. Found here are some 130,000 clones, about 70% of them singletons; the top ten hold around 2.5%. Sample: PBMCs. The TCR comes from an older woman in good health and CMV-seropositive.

CDR3 residues: CASSLDRNQPQHF. DNA for the CDR3: TGTGCCAGCAGCTTGGACAGAAATCAGCCCCAGCATTTT. The chain is built from TRBV5-6 and TRBJ1-5, with D unclear. The germline V gene has CDR1 SGHDT and CDR2 YYEEEE. There are 13 residues in the CDR3. Deletions cut 0 bases from V and 4 bases from J, with 5 bases between.